One T cell receptor (beta chain) is described in this entry. Its antigen remains unknown. The assay used deep level. For every subset, genomic DNA was evenly distributed across several immunoSEQ plates. This table comes from immunoSEQ multiplex PCR, and its TCRdb copy is limited to in-frame clones, with some not included. The sample consists of approximately 1.9 million clones, roughly 95% of them appearing once. This entry belongs to a study of shared clonotypes between healthy human individuals. The study, taken as a whole, reports: Of the naive CD4 clonotypes, around 5% were shared across several donors. How much donors shared clonotypes was expected to be affected by sequencing depth.

CDR3 length equals 15 residues. Germline assignment: CDR1 SGHNT and CDR2 YYREEE (reference sequence). The V segment lost 5 bases and the J segment 6 bases; nucleotides outside the gene matches: 11. As defined, naive CD8 cells were CD45RO-negative and positively selected for CCR7, with terminally differentiated effector memory CD45RA+ cells excluded. This receptor was taken from a man aged 18-30 years in good health. Some clones in this sample may be carry-over from other donors' samples. Sequencing was carried out using naive CD8+ T cells from PBMCs. The chain links TRBV5-4 to TRBJ2-7; 10 bases fit TRBD2. CDR3 sequence: CASSMLAGVMSEQYF. In DNA, the CDR3 is TGTGCCAGCAGTATGCTAGCGGGAGTAATGAGCGAGCAGTACTTC.